Below, 25 T cell receptor beta chains from the same sample are listed, as sequenced in a study of CD8+CD57+ T cells in acquired aplastic anemia. Profiles of TCR beta VDJ and CDR3 were generated from a genomic DNA template. MiXCR, applied by TCRdb to the reads, yields one record per CDR3 protein. The sample includes under 200,000 distinct CDR3 sequences, approximately 52% seen only once; the top ten take about 1.8%. Sequencing involved patients with CD8+CD57+ cell expansion previously shown by flow cytometry. Sequencing used sorted CD4+, CD8+, or CD8+CD57+ T cells (not recorded which) from PBMCs. Receptors originate from a human donor with aplastic anemia.

This clonotype was seen a few times. Since a much larger clone is just one base distant, this may be a read error. The chain recombines TRBV5-1 with TRBJ2-1; 11 bases fit TRBD2. The CDR3 extends over 13 amino acids. The V gene's germline CDR1 is SGHRS and CDR2 YFSETQ. CDR3 nucleotides: TGCGCCAGCGGACCTTCTACTAGCGGGGGTGAGGTCTTC. As protein: CASGPSTSGGEVF.

This clonotype was found many times. CDR3 nucleotides: TGCAGTGCTCGAGGACAGATTACTGTCTACGAGCAGTACTTC. Protein: CSARGQITVYEQYF. The chain employs TRBV20-1 and TRBJ2-7; D is possibly TRBD1 (6 bases). V lost 5 bases and J 3 bases, leaving 17 bases between the germline ends. Germline CDR1 is DFQATT and CDR2 is SNEGSKA (reference sequence). The CDR3 sequence is 14 residues long.

This clonotype was counted at least ten times. The V call is TRBV6-4, the J call TRBJ1-6; no firm D call. Germline loops: CDR1 MRHNA, CDR2 SNTAGT. The CDR3 loop spans 15 amino acids. Trimming removed 0 bases from V and 4 bases from J, with 7 bases in between. The DNA of the CDR3 is TGTGCCAGCAGTGACTCGGCGGGTTATAATTCACCCCTCCACTTT. It encodes CASSDSAGYNSPLHF.

The CDR3 sequence: CASSPTGEGETQYF. In nucleotides, the CDR3 is TGTGCCAGCAGTCCGACAGGGGAGGGGGAGACCCAGTACTTC. The chain couples TRBV6-1 to TRBJ2-5, with TRBD1 as a possible D gene (8 bases). The germline V gene encodes CDR1 MNHNS and CDR2 SASEGT. The V end was cut by 5 bases, the J end by 5 bases, with 15 bases between. This CDR3 comprises 14 residues.

Points on this clonotype: It may be a read error: a sequence one base away is much more abundant. This chain joins TRBV5-1 and TRBJ1-2; no clear D gene. V dropped 5 bases and J dropped 3 bases, with 17 bases sitting between them. Germline values: CDR1 SGHRS, CDR2 YFSETQ. This CDR3 spans 15 amino acids. The CDR3 sequence: CASRERTVAYYGYTF. CDR3 bases: TGCGCCAGCAGAGAGAGAACAGTGGCCTACTATGGCTACACCTTC.

The chain links TRBV7-3 to TRBJ2-5; 7 bases fit TRBD2. Germline assignment: CDR1 SGHTA and CDR2 FQGTGA. V trimming: 5 bases; J trimming: 4 bases; junction bases outside the gene matches: 10. The CDR3 loop spans 15 amino acids. CDR3: CASSPSGTWGETQYF. CDR3 nucleotide sequence: TGTGCCAGCAGCCCAAGCGGGACCTGGGGAGAGACCCAGTACTTC. Drawing the rest from reference TRBV7-3 and TRBJ2-5, the complete variable domain is GAGVSQTPSNKVTEKGKYVELRCDPISGHTALYWYRQSLGQGPEFLIYFQGTGAADDSGLPNDRFFAVRPEGSVSTLKIQRTERGDSAVYLCASSPSGTWGETQYFGPGTRLLVL.

The chain employs TRBV29-1 and TRBJ1-2; no clear D gene. V was trimmed by 7 bases and J by 6 bases, leaving 9 bases between them. The CDR3 contains 10 residues. Per the germline V gene, CDR1 is SQVTM and CDR2 is ANQGSEA. This chain's CDR3 is CSASGNGYTF. The CDR3 DNA sequence: TGCAGCGCCAGCGGCAATGGCTACACCTTC.

This clonotype was seen only a few times. V and J are TRBV7-9 and TRBJ2-7; D remains unclear. There are 13 residues in the CDR3. The V gene lost 6 bases and the J gene lost 0 bases, with 9 bases spanning the gap. CDR1 is SEHNR and CDR2 is FQNEAQ in the germline V gene (reference sequence). The CDR3 DNA sequence: TGTGCCAGCAGTTTCTCTTCCTCCTACGAGCAGTACTTC. It yields the protein CASSFSSSYEQYF.

DNA of the CDR3: TGCAGTGCTAGAGATTTAGCGGGAACGGCCGGGGAGCTGTTTTTT. It specifies CSARDLAGTAGELFF. The chain uses TRBV20-1 and TRBJ2-2; the match to TRBD2 covers 8 bases. CDR1 is DFQATT, CDR2 SNEGSKA, per germline (reference sequence). V dropped 0 bases and J dropped 6; count of bases not matched to a gene: 6. This CDR3 comprises 15 residues.

The chain combines TRBV19 with TRBJ2-5; no firm D call. Deletions cut 7 bases from V and 3 bases from J, with 12 bases between. Germline CDR1 is LNHDA and CDR2 is SQIVND (reference sequence). The CDR3 totals 13 residues. CDR3 sequence: CASTTDHKETQYF. The CDR3 DNA reads TGTGCCAGTACAACGGACCACAAAGAGACCCAGTACTTC.

The CDR3 loop reads CSVAHSGRATGETQYF. In nucleotides, the CDR3 is TGCAGCGTTGCTCATAGCGGGAGGGCCACCGGGGAGACCCAGTACTTC. This chain connects TRBV29-1 to TRBJ2-5; TRBD2 agrees at 11 bases. Trimming at V came to 4 bases and at J to 5 bases, leaving 12 bases not matched to a gene. CDR1 is SQVTM, CDR2 ANQGSEA, per germline. The CDR3 is 16 amino acids.

The chain is built from TRBV19 and TRBJ1-6; 7 bases are shared with TRBD1. The J segment lost 9 bases and the V segment lost 5 bases, leaving 7 bases of the junction unmatched. The CDR3 spans 14 residues. Germline V gives CDR1 LNHDA, CDR2 SQIVND (reference sequence). The DNA for the CDR3 is TGTGCCAGTAGTTTCCAGGGGGACCGTTCACCCCTCCACTTT. Protein: CASSFQGDRSPLHF. The full variable domain, in which reference TRBV19 and TRBJ1-6 provide the parts outside the CDR3, is DGGITQSPKYLFRKEGQNVTLSCEQNLNHDAMYWYRQDPGQGLRLIYYSQIVNDFQKGDIAEGYSVSREKKESFPLTVTSAQKNPTAFYLCASSFQGDRSPLHFGNGTRLTVT.

The table lists this clonotype with many counts. The V gene is TRBV10-1, the J gene TRBJ1-1; 8 bases match TRBD1. There are 16 residues in the CDR3. With V trimmed by 6 bases and J by 1 base, 10 bases remained unmatched. Looked up from germline, CDR1 is WNHNN and CDR2 is SYGVQD (reference sequence). The chain's CDR3 is CASRSGGGKGNTEAFF. The CDR3 DNA is TGCGCCAGCAGGTCAGGGGGCGGGAAGGGGAACACTGAAGCTTTCTTT.

V usage is TRBV15 and J usage is TRBJ1-5, with unresolved D. Deletions cut 2 bases from V and 5 bases from J, with 7 bases between. The CDR3 has 13 amino acids. Germline V gives CDR1 LNHNV, CDR2 YYDKDF (reference sequence). CDR3: CATSRTRDQPQHF. CDR3 DNA sequence: TGTGCCACCAGCAGAACAAGGGATCAGCCCCAGCATTTT.

The chain has TRBV6-1 and TRBJ2-7; 9 bases map to TRBD2. The CDR3 has 13 amino acids. V lost 6 bases, J lost 6 bases, and 6 bases stayed unmatched. Germline CDR1 MNHNS, CDR2 SASEGT. This CDR3 is CASSLASGVEQYF. The CDR3 DNA follows: TGTGCCAGCAGCTTGGCTAGCGGGGTCGAGCAGTACTTC.

In its sample, this clonotype was seen many times. The chain employs TRBV10-3 and TRBJ2-3, with D unclear. CDR3 size: 14 residues. V was shortened by 6 bases and J by 0 bases, with 10 bases between the two germline ends. From germline, CDR1 is ENHRY and CDR2 SYGVKD. This CDR3 is CAISLTSSTDTQYF. The CDR3 nucleotides read TGTGCCATCAGCCTGACTTCTAGCACAGATACGCAGTATTTT.

Regarding this clonotype: Relative to the germline gene, one junction end is altered; a read error may explain this. J is TRBJ2-2 and V is TRBV20-1, with D possibly called TRBD1 or TRBD2 (5 bases each). CDR3 size: 19 residues. The germline CDR1 and CDR2 sequences are DFQATT and SNEGSKA (reference sequence). The CDR3 DNA is TGCAGTGCTACAGGGTCGTCACGGATTCCGCCTCGGGGCACCGGGGAGCTGTTCTTT. Protein: CSATGSSRIPPRGTGELFF.

With respect to this clonotype: Mismatch with germline at one junction end may stem from a read error. V is TRBV15 and J is TRBJ2-1; D is possibly TRBD2 (7 bases). Looked up from germline, CDR1 is LNHNV and CDR2 is YYDKDF (reference sequence). The CDR3 length is 13 residues. CDR3 DNA: TGTGCCGCCAGCAGAGGGGGAGGGGTTGGGCAGTCCTTC. Amino acid sequence: CAASRGGGVGQSF.

The chain is built from TRBV20-1 and TRBJ1-2, with a possible D match to TRBD1 (6 bases). The germline V gene encodes CDR1 DFQATT and CDR2 SNEGSKA (reference sequence). V was clipped by 3 bases and J by 8 bases, with 13 bases between them. The CDR3 sequence is 12 residues long. CDR3 nucleotides: TGCAGTGCTAGGCAAGGAGGACAGGGCTACACCTTC. Its translation is CSARQGGQGYTF.

V is TRBV20-1 and J is TRBJ2-3, with 11 bases matching TRBD2. The CDR3 runs to 17 residues. The germline gives CDR1 DFQATT, CDR2 SNEGSKA (reference sequence). V lost 6 bases to trimming and J lost 0 bases; unmatched junction nucleotides: 11. For the CDR3, the DNA is TGCAGTGCCGCATCCGGGACTAGCGGTACTAGCACAGATACGCAGTATTTT. It translates to CSAASGTSGTSTDTQYF.

Comment on this clonotype: It may be a read error: a sequence one base away is much more abundant. The chain combines TRBV6-5 with TRBJ2-3; TRBD1 is a possible D gene (5 bases). Germline CDR1 and CDR2: MNHEY and SVGAGI. This CDR3 is built from 15 residues. The CDR3 nucleotides read TGTGCCAGCAGTGGCCAGGGCAGGGCCACAGATACGAAGTATTTT. Amino acid sequence: CASSGQGRATDTKYF.

The sample holds one count of this clonotype. A much larger clonotype is one base distant, so this may be a read error. No conserved phenylalanine or tryptophan is present at the end of the CDR3, so a read error is the likely explanation. The chain uses TRBV6-5 and TRBJ1-2; TRBD1 matches 8 bases. The junction had 9 bases not matched to a gene; V was cut back by 2 bases and J by 7 bases. This CDR3 spans 15 amino acids. Germline CDR1 MNHEY, CDR2 SVGAGI. The CDR3 region is CASSYQARTGGGYTL. The CDR3 bases are TGTGCCAGCAGTTACCAAGCCCGAACAGGGGGTGGCTACACCCTC.

This clonotype was seen at least ten times. This sequence joins TRBV5-8 and TRBJ1-4, with D hard to call. V lost 4 bases and J 8 bases, leaving 21 bases between the germline ends. Germline loops: CDR1 SGHTS, CDR2 YDEGEE. The CDR3 runs to 16 residues. CDR3 DNA: TGTGCCAGCAGCCCCGGTATAGGGTCGTCGAGAGAAAAACTGTTTTTT. Amino acid sequence: CASSPGIGSSREKLFF.

At least ten counts were recorded for this clonotype. The genes are TRBV11-1 and TRBJ2-1; D may be TRBD1 or TRBD2 (6 bases each). Per the germline V gene, CDR1 is SGHAT and CDR2 is FQDESV (reference sequence). The V and J ends lost 2 bases and 10 bases respectively, with 15 bases between them. This CDR3 is 14 amino acids long. CDR3 in amino acids: CASSLSGGRGEQFF. The CDR3 region has the DNA TGTGCCAGCAGCTTAAGTGGGGGGCGAGGCGAGCAGTTCTTC.

This clonotype was seen once. A much larger clone sits a single nucleotide away, making a read error possible. This rearrangement joins TRBV7-9 to TRBJ1-1; D might be TRBD1 (6 bases). Germline V lookup: CDR1 SEHNR, CDR2 FQNEAQ (reference sequence). The CDR3 runs 15 residues. The CDR3, as DNA: TGTGCCAGCGGCTTAGTGGGCGGGACATCTACTGAAGCTTTCTTT. This gives the protein CASGLVGGTSTEAFF.